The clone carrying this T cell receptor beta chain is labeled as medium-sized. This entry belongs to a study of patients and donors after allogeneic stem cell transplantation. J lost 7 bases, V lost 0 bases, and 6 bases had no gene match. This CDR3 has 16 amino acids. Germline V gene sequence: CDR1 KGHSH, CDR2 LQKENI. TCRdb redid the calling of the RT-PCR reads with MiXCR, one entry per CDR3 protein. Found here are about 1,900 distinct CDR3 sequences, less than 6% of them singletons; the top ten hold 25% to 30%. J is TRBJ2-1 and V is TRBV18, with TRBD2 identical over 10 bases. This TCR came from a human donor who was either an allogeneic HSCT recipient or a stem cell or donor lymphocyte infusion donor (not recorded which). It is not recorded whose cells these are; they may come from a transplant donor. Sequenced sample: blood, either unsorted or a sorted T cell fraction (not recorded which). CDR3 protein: CASSPPSSGSGNEQFF. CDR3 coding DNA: TGTGCCAGCTCACCACCGTCTAGCGGGAGTGGGAATGAGCAGTTCTTC.